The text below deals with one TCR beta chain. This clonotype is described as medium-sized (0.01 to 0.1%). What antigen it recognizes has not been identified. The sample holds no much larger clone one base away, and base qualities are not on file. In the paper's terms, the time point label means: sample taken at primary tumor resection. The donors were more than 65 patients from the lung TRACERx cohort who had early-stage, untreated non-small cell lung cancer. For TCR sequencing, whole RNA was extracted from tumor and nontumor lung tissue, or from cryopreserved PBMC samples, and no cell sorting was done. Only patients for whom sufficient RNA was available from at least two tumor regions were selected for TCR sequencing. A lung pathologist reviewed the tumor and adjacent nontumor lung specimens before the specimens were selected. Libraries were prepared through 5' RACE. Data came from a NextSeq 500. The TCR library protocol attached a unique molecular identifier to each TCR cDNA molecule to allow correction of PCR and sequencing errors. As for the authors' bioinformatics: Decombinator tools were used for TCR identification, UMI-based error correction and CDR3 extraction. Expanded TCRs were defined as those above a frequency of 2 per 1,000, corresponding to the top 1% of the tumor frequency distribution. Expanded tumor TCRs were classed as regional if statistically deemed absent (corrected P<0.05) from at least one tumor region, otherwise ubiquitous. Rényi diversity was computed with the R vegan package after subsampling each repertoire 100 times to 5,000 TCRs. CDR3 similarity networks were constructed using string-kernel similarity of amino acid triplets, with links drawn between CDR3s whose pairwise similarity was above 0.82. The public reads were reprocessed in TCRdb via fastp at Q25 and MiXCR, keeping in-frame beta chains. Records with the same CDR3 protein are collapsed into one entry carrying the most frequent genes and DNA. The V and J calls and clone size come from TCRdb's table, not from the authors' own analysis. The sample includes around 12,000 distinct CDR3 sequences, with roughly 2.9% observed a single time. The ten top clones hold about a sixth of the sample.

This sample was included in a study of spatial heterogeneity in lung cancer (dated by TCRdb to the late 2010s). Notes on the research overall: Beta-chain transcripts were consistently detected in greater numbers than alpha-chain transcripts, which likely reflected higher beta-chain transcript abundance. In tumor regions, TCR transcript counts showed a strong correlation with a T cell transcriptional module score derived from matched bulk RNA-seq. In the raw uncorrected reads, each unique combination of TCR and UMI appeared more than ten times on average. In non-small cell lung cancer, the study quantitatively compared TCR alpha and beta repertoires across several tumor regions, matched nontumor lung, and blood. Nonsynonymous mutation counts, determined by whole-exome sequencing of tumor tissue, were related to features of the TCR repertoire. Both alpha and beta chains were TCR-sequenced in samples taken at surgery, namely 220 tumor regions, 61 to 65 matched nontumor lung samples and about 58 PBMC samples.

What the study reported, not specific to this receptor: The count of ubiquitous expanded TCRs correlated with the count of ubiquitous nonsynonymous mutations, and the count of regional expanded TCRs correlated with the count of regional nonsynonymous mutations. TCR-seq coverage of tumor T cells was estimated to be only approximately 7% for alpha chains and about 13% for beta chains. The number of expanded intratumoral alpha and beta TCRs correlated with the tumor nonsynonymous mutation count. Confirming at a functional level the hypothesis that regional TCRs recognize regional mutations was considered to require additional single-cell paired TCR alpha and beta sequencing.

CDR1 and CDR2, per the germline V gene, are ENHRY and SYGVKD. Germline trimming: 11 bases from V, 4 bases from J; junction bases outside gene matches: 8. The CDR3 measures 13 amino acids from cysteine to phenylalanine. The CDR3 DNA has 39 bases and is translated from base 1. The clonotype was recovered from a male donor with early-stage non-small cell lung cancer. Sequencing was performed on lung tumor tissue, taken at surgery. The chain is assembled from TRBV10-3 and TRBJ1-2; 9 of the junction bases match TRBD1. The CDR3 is CAVQGQGGYGYTF. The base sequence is TGTGCCGTACAGGGACAGGGTGGCTATGGCTACACCTTC.